The 18 T cell receptor beta chains presented below share a single source sample, sequenced in a study of T cell repertoires in cytomegalovirus infection. TCRdb reprocessed the reads with MiXCR, giving one entry per CDR3 protein. The sample shows about 200,000 distinct CDR3 sequences, more than 9% of them seen only once. Sequences were obtained from PBMCs. These receptors were taken from a human donor in good health (CMV status not recorded). Some clones in this sample may be carry-over from other donors' samples.

This CDR3 reads CASSKGLDGGVYNEQFF. The CDR3 DNA reads TGTGCCAGCAGCAAGGGACTAGACGGGGGGGTGTACAATGAGCAGTTCTTC. The rearrangement links TRBV5-4 to TRBJ2-1; 8 nucleotides match TRBD2. The junction had 13 bases not matched to a gene; V was cut back by 4 bases and J by 4 bases. Germline CDR1 is SGHNT and CDR2 is YYREEE (reference sequence). The length of the CDR3 is 17 residues.

This clonotype was seen a handful of times. This chain connects TRBV29-1 to TRBJ2-7; TRBD1 might be the D (6 bases). Trimming left V 7 bases short and J 4 bases short, with 14 bases between. The CDR3 runs 12 residues. CDR1 SQVTM and CDR2 ANQGSEA come from the germline V gene. As DNA, the CDR3 is TGCAGCGCCCGGGACAACCATTACGAGCAGTACTTC. Residues: CSARDNHYEQYF.

This clonotype was counted once. The chain is built from TRBV5-4 and TRBJ2-5, with TRBD2 identical over 10 bases. J lost 4 bases, V lost 3 bases, and 9 bases had no gene match. Per germline, CDR1 SGHNT and CDR2 YYREEE (reference sequence). This CDR3 has 16 amino acids. The CDR3 sequence: CASSWGTSAKLETQYF. DNA for the CDR3: TGTGCCAGCAGCTGGGGGACTAGCGCAAAACTAGAGACCCAGTACTTC. Supplemented by reference TRBV5-4 and TRBJ2-5, the full variable domain reads ETGVTQSPTHLIKTRGQQVTLRCSSQSGHNTVSWYQQALGQGPQFIFQYYREEENGRGNFPPRFSGLQFPNYSSELNVNALELDDSALYLCASSWGTSAKLETQYFGPGTRLLVL.

The rearrangement links TRBV5-1 to TRBJ2-1, with D possibly being TRBD2 (5 bases). Germline V gives CDR1 SGHRS, CDR2 YFSETQ. The CDR3 extends over 16 amino acids. The V and J ends lost 3 bases and 0 bases respectively, with 13 bases between them. The CDR3, as DNA: TGCGCCAGCAGCTCATACGGGGAGAGCTCCTACAATGAGCAGTTCTTC. Protein product: CASSSYGESSYNEQFF.

As for this clonotype: One base away lies a much larger clone, so this may be a sequencing read error. The CDR3 region has the DNA TGTGCCAGCAGTCCCTTTAATGGGAACACTGAAGCTTTCTTT. Amino acids: CASSPFNGNTEAFF. This chain connects TRBV28 to TRBJ1-1; D unclear. V was trimmed by 5 bases and J by 1 base, leaving 11 bases between them. CDR3 size: 14 residues. Germline V gene lookup returns CDR1 MDHEN and CDR2 SYDVKM.

This chain connects TRBV5-4 to TRBJ1-1; a weak D match, TRBD1 (5 bases). V lost 2 bases and J lost 1, with 9 bases in between. CDR1 and CDR2 from the germline V gene are SGHNT and YYREEE (reference sequence). The CDR3 sequence is 14 residues long. This CDR3 is CASSFATANTEAFF. The DNA for the CDR3 is TGTGCCAGCAGCTTCGCGACAGCGAACACTGAAGCTTTCTTT.

A word on this clonotype: This sequence is one base from a far larger clone and is likely a read error. The missing conserved phenylalanine or tryptophan at the end of this CDR3 makes a read error likely. V is TRBV28 and J is TRBJ1-1, with D possibly TRBD1 on 5 matching bases. The V and J ends lost 4 bases and 5 bases respectively, with 11 bases between them. The CDR3 contains 13 residues. Germline assignment: CDR1 MDHEN and CDR2 SYDVKM. CDR3 sequence: CASSSGGGTEAFL. The CDR3 coding sequence is TGTGCCAGCAGTTCCGGGGGGGGGACTGAAGCTTTCTTA.

This clonotype was picked up many times. The V call is TRBV15, the J call TRBJ2-1; TRBD1 aligns across 8 bases. The CDR3 is 16 amino acids. The V gene's germline CDR1 is LNHNV and CDR2 YYDKDF (reference sequence). J gave up 6 bases and V 3 bases, and 10 bases lay outside the gene matches. CDR3 nucleotide sequence: TGTGCCACCAGCAGGGACAGGGTCATGTCTGGCAATGAGCAGTTCTTC. It is translated as CATSRDRVMSGNEQFF.

This clonotype has ten or more counts. The chain is built from TRBV7-2 and TRBJ1-1; D remains ambiguous. CDR3 size: 12 residues. Trimming left V 1 base short and J 9 bases short, with 9 bases between. CDR1 is SGHTA, CDR2 FQGNSA, per germline. The CDR3 loop is CASSLVRGQAFF. The CDR3 DNA reads TGTGCCAGCAGCTTAGTGAGAGGGCAAGCTTTCTTT.

This clonotype was found a few times. The chain combines TRBV13 with TRBJ1-5; 11 bases are a match to TRBD1. From germline, CDR1 is PRHDT and CDR2 FYEKMQ (reference sequence). V lost 2 bases to trimming and J lost 6 bases; unmatched junction nucleotides: 9. The CDR3 runs 17 residues. This CDR3 reads CASSLKGTGGRFQPQHF. CDR3 bases: TGTGCCAGCAGCTTAAAAGGGACAGGGGGTAGATTTCAGCCCCAGCATTTT.

This clonotype was seen a few times. The V and J genes are TRBV19 and TRBJ1-2, with 7 bases matching TRBD1. The CDR3 totals 17 residues. Germline V lookup: CDR1 LNHDA, CDR2 SQIVND (reference sequence). Trimming removed 5 bases from V and 4 bases from J; junction bases left unmatched: 16. CDR3 DNA: TGTGCCAGTAGTTCTTGGACAGGCGTACCCCCACCCTATGGCTACACCTTC. This sequence encodes CASSSWTGVPPPYGYTF.

J is TRBJ2-3 and V is TRBV5-4, with TRBD1 matching 9 bases. J was trimmed by 2 bases and V by 4 bases; bases with no gene match: 5. This CDR3 region has 15 residues. In germline, CDR1 is SGHNT, CDR2 YYREEE (reference sequence). The CDR3 bases are TGTGCCAGCAGCATATACAGGGGGCCCACAGATACGCAGTATTTT. Encoded protein: CASSIYRGPTDTQYF.

Comments on this clonotype: Being one base from a much bigger clone, this may be a read error. This chain connects TRBV5-4 to TRBJ2-5, with D possibly matching TRBD1 (6 bases). The V and J ends lost 5 bases and 3 bases respectively, with 11 bases between them. Germline assignment: CDR1 SGHNT and CDR2 YYREEE (reference sequence). The CDR3 length is 13 residues. The CDR3 coding sequence is TGTGCCAGCAGGCCGGGGACAAAAGAGACCCAGTACTTC. This translates into CASRPGTKETQYF.

This clonotype was detected ten times or more. The rearrangement links TRBV7-2 to TRBJ2-2; 7 bases agree with TRBD1. V shed 6 bases and J 0 bases; nucleotides not matched to a gene: 16. Germline V gene lookup returns CDR1 SGHTA and CDR2 FQGNSA. The length of the CDR3 is 19 residues. In nucleotides, the CDR3 is TGTGCCAGCAGACAGAGGGACAGCGGAGGTTTCGCGAACACCGGGGAGCTGTTTTTT. As protein: CASRQRDSGGFANTGELFF. The complete variable domain, with remaining parts taken from reference TRBV7-2 and TRBJ2-2, reads GAGVSQSPSNKVTEKGKDVELRCDPISGHTALYWYRQSLGQGLEFLIYFQGNSAPDKSGLPSDRFSAERTGGSVSTLTIQRTQQEDSAVYLCASRQRDSGGFANTGELFFGEGSRLTVL.

The gene calls are TRBV28 and TRBJ1-1; 9 bases fit TRBD1. The CDR3 extends over 12 amino acids. Trimming at V came to 6 bases and at J to 8 bases, leaving 4 bases not matched to a gene. The germline CDR1 and CDR2 sequences are MDHEN and SYDVKM. The CDR3 sequence: CASSGTGYEAFF. For the CDR3, the DNA is TGTGCCAGCAGCGGGACAGGGTACGAAGCTTTCTTT.

This clonotype was detected a few times. The chain carries TRBV11-2 and TRBJ2-7, with D perhaps TRBD2 (5 bases). The V end was cut by 2 bases, the J end by 5 bases, with 19 bases between. The CDR3 is 16 amino acids. CDR1 and CDR2 (germline): SGHAT, FQNNGV. The CDR3 DNA reads as TGTGCCAGCAGCTTATCCCCGCGGGCCTTCGGCCACGAGCAGTACTTC. Residues: CASSLSPRAFGHEQYF. The whole variable domain, filled in from reference TRBV11-2 and TRBJ2-7, reads EAGVAQSPRYKIIEKRQSVAFWCNPISGHATLYWYQQILGQGPKLLIQFQNNGVVDDSQLPKDRFSAERLKGVDSTLKIQPAKLEDSAVYLCASSLSPRAFGHEQYFGPGTRLTVT.

V and J are TRBV19 and TRBJ2-1; possibly TRBD1 for D (6 bases). The CDR3 covers 15 residues. The germline V gene has CDR1 LNHDA and CDR2 SQIVND (reference sequence). V was clipped by 4 bases and J by 6 bases, with 16 bases between them. The CDR3: CASSTQGPVFNEQFF. In DNA form, the CDR3 reads TGTGCCAGTAGTACTCAGGGGCCTGTGTTCAATGAGCAGTTCTTC.

This clonotype was seen many times. The genes are TRBV6-1 and TRBJ2-2, with a possible D match to TRBD1 (5 bases). Germline V gene data show CDR1 as MNHNS and CDR2 as SASEGT. The CDR3 runs to 15 residues. V lost 8 bases to trimming and J lost 0 bases, with 13 bases between them. The chain's CDR3 is CASQGLQSNTGELFF. For the CDR3, the DNA is TGTGCCAGCCAGGGATTACAATCGAACACCGGGGAGCTGTTTTTT.